The sequence of this T cell receptor beta chain was determined in a study of neurological immune-mediated disorders. From the 5' RACE reads, TCRdb called clonotypes with MiXCR, one entry per CDR3 protein. In the table there are about 39,000 distinct CDR3 sequences, 6% to 7.5% of which are singletons. CDR1 is WSHSY, CDR2 SAAADI, per germline. The CDR3 length is 15 residues. Trimming cost V 6 bases and J 7 bases, with 16 bases left between them. Healthy controls consisted of blood bank volunteers in Maryland, USA. The sorted libraries drew on under 1.3 million T cells that were CD4+ or CD8+. This sequence originates from a man aged 50 to 60 in good health. This chain uses TRBV10-2 with TRBJ1-6; D call uncertain. The sample taken for sequencing was CD4+ T cells from blood. CDR3 coding DNA: TGCGCCAGCAGCGAAAGAGGGCTTGAGAATTCACCCCTCCACTTT. Amino acids: CASSERGLENSPLHF.